This record looks at one T cell receptor beta chain sequence and its context. These data are taken from a study of technical replicates of blood from several donors. With V trimmed by 6 bases and J by 3 bases, 9 bases remained unmatched. The germline gives CDR1 ENHRY, CDR2 SYGVKD. The CDR3 has 15 residues. The assay was immunoSEQ multiplex PCR, and TCRdb's table has in-frame clones only and misses some. The data contain around 76,000 clones, under 99% of them singletons. This sequence originates from a human donor in good health. Sequences were obtained from T cells isolated from PBMCs. V usage is TRBV10-3 and J usage is TRBJ2-3, with 7 bases matching TRBD1. The CDR3 region is CAIREDRYGTDTQYF. The CDR3 nucleotides read TGTGCCATCAGGGAGGACAGGTACGGGACAGATACGCAGTATTTT.